One sample yielded the 22 T cell receptor beta chains listed below, sequenced in a study of identical twins. Via MiXCR, TCRdb re-called the 5' RACE reads, giving one row per CDR3 protein. The data hold roughly 630,000 distinct CDR3 sequences, with about 7% observed a single time. The sample was also reused in another study, on yellow fever vaccine responses in identical twins.

Source material: PBMCs. All receptors derive from a woman aged 18-29 years in good health.

There are many counts of this clonotype. The DNA of the CDR3 is TGCAGTGCTGGGACTAGCGGACACAATGAGCAGTTCTTC. This gives the protein CSAGTSGHNEQFF. The chain employs TRBV20-1 and TRBJ2-1, with TRBD2 matching 11 bases. The CDR3 covers 13 residues. V shed 5 bases and J 5 bases; nucleotides not matched to a gene: 2. The germline CDR1 and CDR2 sequences are DFQATT and SNEGSKA (reference sequence).

This clonotype has a count of ten or more. The V call is TRBV29-1, the J call TRBJ2-1, with 10 bases fitting TRBD2. J gave up 2 bases and V 7 bases, and 5 bases lay outside the gene matches. Germline-derived CDR1 and CDR2 are SQVTM and ANQGSEA. The CDR3 loop spans 14 amino acids. The CDR3 sequence is CSARTSGPYNEQFF. CDR3 sequence (DNA): TGCAGCGCTCGGACTAGCGGCCCCTACAATGAGCAGTTCTTC.

This clonotype was seen many times. The genes are TRBV7-9 and TRBJ1-2; the D gene is possibly TRBD1 (6 bases). The CDR3 length is 14 residues. The germline V gene encodes CDR1 SEHNR and CDR2 FQNEAQ (reference sequence). Trimming took 5 bases from V and 2 from J, leaving 12 bases between them. CDR3 DNA sequence: TGTGCCAGCAGCCCCTCCACAGGGAACTATGGCTACACCTTC. Translated: CASSPSTGNYGYTF. Complete variable domain (other parts from reference TRBV7-9 and TRBJ1-2): DTGVSQNPRHKITKRGQNVTFRCDPISEHNRLYWYRQTLGQGPEFLTYFQNEAQLEKSRLLSDRFSAERPKGSFSTLEIQRTEQGDSAMYLCASSPSTGNYGYTFGSGTRLTVV.

This clonotype came up a few times. This chain uses TRBV6-5 with TRBJ2-3, with 9 positions matching TRBD2. The CDR3 contains 15 residues. Germline V gene data show CDR1 as MNHEY and CDR2 as SVGAGI. V was pared by 2 bases and J by 4 bases, with 4 bases of the junction left unmatched. CDR3 sequence (DNA): TGTGCCAGCAGTTACCTCGGCGGGAGGGCAGATACGCAGTATTTT. It is translated as CASSYLGGRADTQYF.

This clonotype was observed many times. The chain is built from TRBV12-3 or TRBV12-4 and TRBJ2-5; perhaps TRBD1 as D (6 bases). The CDR3 runs 13 residues. V lost 3 bases and J lost 3, with 8 bases in between. The CDR3 loop reads CASSFEGEETQYF. The CDR3 coding sequence is TGTGCCAGCAGTTTTGAGGGGGAAGAGACCCAGTACTTC.

This clonotype was recorded at least ten times. The V and J genes are TRBV6-1 and TRBJ2-5; weak D call: TRBD1 (6 bases). The V gene's germline CDR1 is MNHNS and CDR2 SASEGT. This CDR3 is built from 16 residues. The V and J ends lost 6 bases and 0 bases respectively, with 17 bases between them. CDR3 region: CASSPKGQMYQETQYF. The CDR3 coding sequence is TGTGCCAGCAGCCCTAAGGGACAAATGTACCAAGAGACCCAGTACTTC.

This clonotype came up many times. This chain joins TRBV7-9 and TRBJ2-5; 8 positions match TRBD2. Looked up from germline, CDR1 is SEHNR and CDR2 is FQNEAQ (reference sequence). V dropped 1 base and J dropped 5; count of bases not matched to a gene: 9. The CDR3 has 16 amino acids. In nucleotides, the CDR3 is TGTGCCAGCAGCTTAGGTCCAGCGGGAGTATTGGAGACCCAGTACTTC. Protein: CASSLGPAGVLETQYF.

This clonotype turned up a few times. The genes are TRBV12-3 or TRBV12-4 and TRBJ2-5; possibly TRBD1 for D (6 bases). CDR3 length equals 14 residues. V lost 1 base to trimming and J lost 5 bases, with 11 bases between them. The CDR3 bases are TGTGCCAGCAGTTTAGGCGACAGGACCGAGACCCAGTACTTC. The encoded protein is CASSLGDRTETQYF.

The chain is built from TRBV28 and TRBJ2-7, with a tentative D call TRBD2 (6 bases). Trimming pared 2 bases from V and 3 bases from J, leaving 17 bases between. CDR1 is MDHEN, CDR2 SYDVKM, per germline. The CDR3 has 16 residues. The CDR3 spells CASSLGGTGRYYEQYF. The CDR3 bases are TGTGCCAGCAGTTTAGGCGGGACGGGGCGGTACTACGAGCAGTACTTC.

This clonotype has a count of ten or more. The chain's CDR3 is CASSFYRGGTEAFF. DNA for the CDR3: TGTGCCAGCAGCTTCTACAGGGGGGGGACTGAAGCTTTCTTT. V is TRBV13 and J is TRBJ1-1, with 8 bases fitting TRBD1. This CDR3 has 14 amino acids. The ends lost 3 bases at V and 5 bases at J; junction bases unmatched: 5. Germline loops: CDR1 PRHDT, CDR2 FYEKMQ (reference sequence). The full variable domain, rest sourced from reference TRBV13 and TRBJ1-1, is AAGVIQSPRHLIKEKRETATLKCYPIPRHDTVYWYQQGPGQDPQFLISFYEKMQSDKGSIPDRFSAQQFSDYHSELNMSSLELGDSALYFCASSFYRGGTEAFFGQGTRLTVV.

The V and J genes are TRBV18 and TRBJ2-1, with 16 bases fitting TRBD2. The germline V gene encodes CDR1 KGHSH and CDR2 LQKENI. The CDR3 extends over 17 amino acids. Losses at the gene ends were 3 bases for V and 7 bases for J; bases not matched to a gene: 6. CDR3 sequence (DNA): TGTGCCAGCTCACCGGGACTAGCGGGAGGGGTTTATAATGAGCAGTTCTTC. It yields the protein CASSPGLAGGVYNEQFF.

The chain combines TRBV20-1 with TRBJ2-5; 7 nucleotides line up with TRBD2. Unmatched junction bases numbered 6, after V lost 3 bases and J lost 5 bases. CDR1 is DFQATT and CDR2 is SNEGSKA in the germline V gene (reference sequence). The CDR3 has 13 amino acids. CDR3 in DNA: TGCAGTGCTAGGAGCGGGATCTGGGAGACCCAGTACTTC. This translates into CSARSGIWETQYF.

A few counts support this clonotype. The rearrangement links TRBV2 to TRBJ1-6; D unclear. The CDR3 spans 13 residues. Trimming shortened V by 7 bases and J by 8 bases, and 12 bases separated the two germline ends. Germline V CDR1 and CDR2: SNHLY, FYNNEI. DNA of the CDR3: TGTGCCAGCATGGGTTGGGCGGATTCACCCCTCCACTTT. Amino acids: CASMGWADSPLHF.

This clonotype was observed a handful of times. The J gene is TRBJ2-3, the V gene TRBV3-1; D possibly corresponds to TRBD1 (6 bases). V lost 0 bases to trimming and J lost 0 bases, with 10 bases between them. Germline CDR1 LGHDT, CDR2 YNNKEL (reference sequence). The CDR3 totals 16 residues. CDR3 loop: CASSQDGGQSTDTQYF. The CDR3, as DNA: TGTGCCAGCAGCCAAGATGGAGGACAGAGCACAGATACGCAGTATTTT.

This clonotype was seen repeatedly, ten times or more. This chain connects TRBV12-3 or TRBV12-4 to TRBJ1-6; no clear D. V gave up 8 bases and J gave up 0 bases, with 11 bases separating them. The CDR3 is 15 residues long. CDR3: CASSKRSSYNSPLHF. CDR3 sequence (DNA): TGTGCCAGCTCAAAGCGGAGCTCCTATAATTCACCCCTCCACTTT.

The chain is built from TRBV24-1 and TRBJ2-1; TRBD1 or TRBD2 may be the D gene (5 bases each). CDR1 KGHDR and CDR2 SFDVKD come from the germline V gene. V was cut by 7 bases and J by 3 bases, with 15 bases left in between. The CDR3 has 15 residues. The CDR3 bases are TGTGCCACCAGCCCCCGGGACGCGAGCTACAATGAGCAGTTCTTC. It encodes CATSPRDASYNEQFF.

This clonotype has a count of ten or more. The chain couples TRBV7-9 to TRBJ1-4; D is ambiguous. The V gene's germline CDR1 is SEHNR and CDR2 FQNEAQ (reference sequence). This CDR3 has 15 residues. V was pared by 5 bases and J by 4 bases, with 14 bases between. The CDR3 DNA reads as TGTGCCAGCAGCCCTCGGAACAGTAATAATGAAAAACTGTTTTTT. Protein sequence: CASSPRNSNNEKLFF.

This clonotype showed up just a few times. The rearrangement joins TRBV20-1 to TRBJ2-1; 7 bases are shared with TRBD2. J gave up 5 bases and V 6 bases, and 7 bases lay outside the gene matches. In germline, CDR1 is DFQATT, CDR2 SNEGSKA (reference sequence). CDR3 length: 13 residues. CDR3 nucleotide sequence: TGCAGTGCCGATCCCACTAGCGACAATGAGCAGTTCTTC. Its translation is CSADPTSDNEQFF.

The DNA of the CDR3 is TGCAGCGTTGAAGATACAACAGCCCGCTACGAGCAGTACTTC. Translating gives CSVEDTTARYEQYF. J is TRBJ2-7 and V is TRBV29-1; D remains ambiguous. V was clipped by 0 bases and J by 3 bases, with 12 bases between them. The length of the CDR3 is 14 residues. Germline assignment: CDR1 SQVTM and CDR2 ANQGSEA.

This clonotype was seen ten or more times. This rearrangement joins TRBV20-1 to TRBJ2-3, with TRBD2 as a possible D gene (7 bases). The CDR3 sequence is 15 residues long. CDR1 is DFQATT, CDR2 SNEGSKA, per germline (reference sequence). Between the trimmed V and J ends, which lost 0 bases and 2 bases, there was a span of 12 bases. The CDR3 region is CSARDPAGHTDTQYF. The CDR3 region has the DNA TGCAGTGCTAGAGATCCAGCGGGACACACAGATACGCAGTATTTT.

At least ten counts were recorded for this clonotype. J is TRBJ2-7 and V is TRBV2; 7 bases are a match to TRBD2. Germline-derived CDR1 and CDR2 are SNHLY and FYNNEI. This CDR3 region has 14 residues. V gave up 5 bases and J gave up 1 base; unmatched junction bases: 5. CDR3 region: CASSSGGDSYEQYF. The CDR3 DNA reads TGTGCCAGCAGTTCGGGAGGAGATTCCTACGAGCAGTACTTC.

This clonotype was recorded at least ten times. The rearrangement joins TRBV11-2 to TRBJ2-7; TRBD1 agrees at 10 bases. The CDR3 is 15 amino acids. Germline lookup yields CDR1 SGHAT and CDR2 FQNNGV. V gave up 3 bases and J gave up 5 bases; unmatched junction bases: 7. The CDR3 loop is CASSFTGTGADEQYF. The CDR3 nucleotides read TGTGCCAGCAGCTTCACCGGGACAGGGGCCGACGAGCAGTACTTC.